Below, 20 T cell receptor beta chains from the same sample are listed, as sequenced in a study of T-cell memory formation after mild COVID-19. TCRdb re-called the 5' RACE reads with MiXCR, one entry per CDR3 protein. The data show approximately 350,000 distinct CDR3 sequences, 10% to 15% seen once. Sample: PBMCs or a T cell subset sorted from them (not recorded which). These receptor sequences come from a man aged 18 to 30 who had mild COVID-19 (a few samples of this study predate the infection). Cell type and time point are not known.

The V gene is TRBV27, the J gene TRBJ1-1; 7 nucleotides match TRBD1. V lost 4 bases to trimming and J lost 3 bases; unmatched junction nucleotides: 5. The CDR3 contains 14 residues. Germline-derived CDR1 and CDR2 are MNHEY and SMNVEV (reference sequence). The CDR3 nucleotides read TGTGCCAGCAGTTCACAGGGGAGGTACACTGAAGCTTTCTTT. This gives the protein CASSSQGRYTEAFF.

The rearrangement links TRBV7-2 to TRBJ2-1; D could derive from TRBD1 or TRBD2 (5 bases each). Germline lookup yields CDR1 SGHTA and CDR2 FQGNSA. V gave up 1 base and J gave up 3 bases, with 10 bases separating them. This CDR3 contains 15 residues. CDR3 sequence: CASSLGGTNYNEQFF. CDR3 nucleotides: TGTGCCAGCAGCTTAGGGGGGACCAACTACAATGAGCAGTTCTTC.

This clonotype has more than one count but fewer than ten. J is TRBJ2-2 and V is TRBV6-1; perhaps TRBD2 as D (5 bases). CDR1 is MNHNS and CDR2 is SASEGT in the germline V gene. The germline V and J ends were trimmed by 7 bases and 3 bases, with 15 bases remaining between them. The CDR3 is made up of 15 amino acids. In DNA, the CDR3 is TGTGCCAGCATTCTCCGCCGGGGATACACCGGGGAGCTGTTTTTT. Translating it yields CASILRRGYTGELFF.

The chain couples TRBV6-2 or TRBV6-3 to TRBJ1-1, with TRBD1 matching 8 bases. Germline CDR1 and CDR2: MNHEY and SVGEGT. The CDR3 extends over 16 amino acids. V trimming: 2 bases; J trimming: 5 bases; junction bases outside the gene matches: 10. CDR3 in amino acids: CASSYRQGRRITEAFF. The CDR3 coding sequence is TGTGCCAGCAGTTACAGACAGGGGCGTAGGATTACTGAAGCTTTCTTT.

The chain has TRBV19 and TRBJ1-5; D call uncertain. This CDR3 is built from 17 residues. Germline V gene data show CDR1 as LNHDA and CDR2 as SQIVND (reference sequence). The V and J ends lost 5 bases and 3 bases respectively, with 20 bases between them. The CDR3 reads CASSDLREESFNQPQHF. DNA for the CDR3: TGTGCCAGTAGTGACCTCCGGGAAGAAAGTTTCAATCAGCCCCAGCATTTT.

This clonotype was recorded a few times. This chain uses TRBV7-3 with TRBJ1-3; a possible D gene is TRBD1 (5 bases). The CDR3 covers 13 residues. V was shortened by 3 bases and J by 2 bases, with 5 bases between the two germline ends. The V gene's germline CDR1 is SGHTA and CDR2 FQGTGA. CDR3 sequence reads: CASSLTAGNTIYF. The CDR3 DNA sequence: TGTGCCAGCAGCTTGACAGCTGGAAACACCATATATTTT.

The chain is built from TRBV20-1 and TRBJ1-5, with TRBD1 identical over 8 bases. Germline values: CDR1 DFQATT, CDR2 SNEGSKA (reference sequence). V dropped 7 bases and J dropped 4; count of bases not matched to a gene: 9. This CDR3 comprises 14 residues. The CDR3 loop reads CSVNRTGRNQPQHF. The CDR3 DNA reads as TGCAGTGTTAACCGGACAGGGAGGAATCAGCCCCAGCATTTT.

V and J are TRBV9 and TRBJ2-3; possible D gene TRBD2, 6 bases. V dropped 3 bases and J dropped 0 bases, with 17 bases sitting between them. Germline V gives CDR1 SGDLS, CDR2 YYNGEE. The CDR3 is 17 residues long. The CDR3 spells CASSGARGGPSTDTQYF. The CDR3 bases are TGTGCCAGCAGCGGGGCTCGGGGAGGACCTAGCACAGATACGCAGTATTTT.

This clonotype was seen a few times. V gene TRBV18 combines with J gene TRBJ1-1; no clear D. CDR3 size: 14 residues. Germline V gene data show CDR1 as KGHSH and CDR2 as LQKENI. The V and J ends lost 0 bases and 2 bases respectively, with 7 bases between them. CDR3 protein: CASSPPSINTEAFF. The DNA of the CDR3 is TGTGCCAGCTCACCACCATCAATTAACACTGAAGCTTTCTTT.

V usage is TRBV5-6 and J usage is TRBJ2-3; no firm D call. Germline CDR1 and CDR2: SGHDT and YYEEEE. The CDR3 runs 14 residues. V gave up 2 bases and J gave up 6 bases, with 13 bases separating them. Here the CDR3 reads CASSFISLPDTQYF. The CDR3 nucleotides read TGTGCCAGCAGCTTTATTTCCCTCCCCGATACGCAGTATTTT.

The chain links TRBV29-1 to TRBJ2-5; D is perhaps TRBD1 (5 bases). Germline V gene sequence: CDR1 SQVTM, CDR2 ANQGSEA. This CDR3 is built from 11 residues. Trimming removed 6 bases from V and 4 bases from J, with 9 bases in between. The CDR3 nucleotides are TGCAGCGTGACAGATCGAGAGACCCAGTACTTC. As protein: CSVTDRETQYF.

This clonotype was seen more than once but under ten times. The chain couples TRBV18 to TRBJ2-4; D remains ambiguous. From germline, CDR1 is KGHSH and CDR2 LQKENI. V was shortened by 1 base and J by 2 bases, with 9 bases between the two germline ends. The CDR3 is made up of 15 amino acids. The CDR3 here is CASSPLAPPKNIQYF. Here the CDR3 DNA reads TGTGCCAGCTCACCACTGGCCCCACCCAAAAACATTCAGTACTTC. The full variable domain, rest sourced from reference TRBV18 and TRBJ2-4, is NAGVMQNPRHLVRRRGQEARLRCSPMKGHSHVYWYRQLPEEGLKFMVYLQKENIIDESGMPKERFSAEFPKEGPSILRIQQVVRGDSAAYFCASSPLAPPKNIQYFGAGTRLSVL.

This clonotype was picked up a small number of times. V is TRBV6-2 or TRBV6-3 and J is TRBJ1-5; the D gene is possibly TRBD1 (5 bases). V was clipped by 2 bases and J by 7 bases, with 15 bases between them. In germline, CDR1 is MNHEY, CDR2 SVGEGT. This CDR3 has 15 amino acids. CDR3 in amino acids: CASSYGGRDGQPQHF. CDR3 bases: TGTGCCAGCAGTTACGGAGGGAGGGACGGCCAGCCCCAGCATTTT.

This chain joins TRBV28 and TRBJ2-7; TRBD2 agrees at 8 bases. Germline V gene data show CDR1 as MDHEN and CDR2 as SYDVKM. There are 16 residues in the CDR3. V shed 6 bases, J shed 0 bases, and the junction held 10 bases outside the gene matches. For the CDR3, the DNA is TGTGCCAGCAGCCCCGGGGGGGGGGACTTCTCCTACGAGCAGTACGTC. Amino acid sequence: CASSPGGGDFSYEQYV.

This clonotype turned up a few times. The chain carries TRBV6-5 and TRBJ1-1, with a tentative D call TRBD1 (6 bases). Trimming took 1 base from V and 7 from J, leaving 7 bases between them. Per germline, CDR1 MNHEY and CDR2 SVGAGI. The CDR3 has 12 residues. CDR3 region: CASSYLDSEAFF. CDR3 DNA: TGTGCCAGCAGTTACTTGGACAGTGAAGCTTTCTTT.

A few counts support this clonotype. The CDR3 loop is CSTKDSLTGELFF. The CDR3 region has the DNA TGCAGCACGAAAGATTCACTCACCGGGGAGCTGTTTTTT. The rearrangement joins TRBV29-1 to TRBJ2-2, with D hard to call. CDR1 and CDR2 (germline): SQVTM, ANQGSEA. This CDR3 region has 13 residues. The ends were cut back, 8 bases at V and 4 bases at J, with 14 bases in the middle.

V usage is TRBV4-3 and J usage is TRBJ2-1; 10 positions match TRBD2. The J call may be wrong; the DNA end is better matched by TRBJ2-7. The CDR3 sequence is 15 residues long. Germline-derived CDR1 and CDR2 are LGHNA and YSLEER. In nucleotides, the CDR3 is TGCGCCAGCAGCCACGTAGCGGGGGGAGACAATGAGCAGTACTTC. Amino acid sequence: CASSHVAGGDNEQYF.

V and J are TRBV4-1 and TRBJ1-5; D gene ambiguous. V gave up 0 bases and J gave up 6 bases, with 6 bases separating them. The CDR3 length is 13 residues. Looked up from germline, CDR1 is MGHRA and CDR2 is YSYEKL. The CDR3 sequence: CASSQDRLQPQHF. The CDR3 nucleotides read TGCGCCAGCAGCCAAGATAGGCTTCAGCCCCAGCATTTT.

The V call is TRBV29-1, the J call TRBJ2-3; D is undetermined. This CDR3 spans 11 amino acids. The germline gives CDR1 SQVTM, CDR2 ANQGSEA. V was pared by 2 bases and J by 3 bases, with 3 bases between. DNA for the CDR3: TGCAGCGTTGAACTGACAGATACGCAGTATTTT. Translated: CSVELTDTQYF.

This chain joins TRBV10-3 and TRBJ2-1, with D uncertain. Germline CDR1 is ENHRY and CDR2 is SYGVKD. V was trimmed by 2 bases and J by 6 bases, leaving 2 bases between them. This CDR3 region has 11 residues. The CDR3 sequence: CAISETNEQFF. DNA of the CDR3: TGTGCCATCAGTGAGACCAATGAGCAGTTCTTC.